These 3 T cell receptor beta chains originate from one sample sequenced in a study of T cell responses to AZD1222 COVID-19 vaccine. TCRdb's copy holds only in-frame clones and misses some; the assay was immunoSEQ multiplex PCR. The repertoire holds around 19,000 clones, with about nine tenths as singletons. The sample consisted of peripheral blood, taken 28 days after the second AZD1222 dose. The source of these receptors is an adult who received the AZD1222 COVID-19 vaccine.

The genes are TRBV12-3 or TRBV12-4 and TRBJ2-7; 8 bases are shared with TRBD1. The CDR3 runs 13 residues. The ends lost 8 bases at V and 3 bases at J; junction bases unmatched: 6. The CDR3 bases are TGTGCCAGCGGCGGACAGGGAGACTACGAGCAGTACTTC. Its protein is CASGGQGDYEQYF.

The rearrangement joins TRBV11-2 to TRBJ2-3; 8 positions match TRBD2. V dropped 1 base and J dropped 5; count of bases not matched to a gene: 14. The CDR3 sequence is 18 residues long. Germline V CDR1 and CDR2: SGHAT, FQNNGV. In DNA, the CDR3 is TGTGCCAGCAGCTTAGTCCCCCCCGGGGGTAGCGGGATAGATACGCAGTATTTT. Its protein product is CASSLVPPGGSGIDTQYF.

The V gene is TRBV5-1, the J gene TRBJ1-1; D gene ambiguous. With 3 bases removed from V and 0 bases from J, the gap between germline ends came to 6 bases. This CDR3 has 13 residues. Looked up from germline, CDR1 is SGHRS and CDR2 is YFSETQ. CDR3 in amino acids: CASSSGLNTEAFF. As DNA, the CDR3 is TGCGCCAGCAGCTCAGGACTGAACACTGAAGCTTTCTTT.